The rows below give T cell receptor beta chains drawn from one sample of a study of neurological immune-mediated disorders. TCRdb redid the calling of the 5' RACE reads with MiXCR, one entry per CDR3 protein. The sample has 20,000 to 25,000 distinct CDR3 sequences, more than 9% seen once. Sequences were obtained from PBMCs. Source of these receptors: a woman aged 55-70 years with HTLV-1-associated myelopathy (HAM/TSP). The conserved cysteine and the conserved F or W are not part of the CDR3 here. The D gene is left open where the match is weak.

j_gene: TRBJ1-2
v_gene: TRBV19
d_gene: -
len: 10
CDR3aa: ASRSGPRGYT

j_gene: TRBJ1-5
v_gene: TRBV28
d_gene: -
len: 12
CDR3aa: ASSLGGNNQPQH

j_gene: TRBJ1-2
v_gene: TRBV6-1
d_gene: -
len: 13
CDR3aa: ASSELTGANYGYT

j_gene: TRBJ2-3
v_gene: TRBV10-3
d_gene: -
len: 13
CDR3aa: AISANRDDTDTQY

j_gene: TRBJ2-3
v_gene: TRBV20-1
d_gene: -
len: 11
CDR3aa: SAGDSSTDTRY

j_gene: TRBJ1-5
v_gene: TRBV6-5
d_gene: -
len: 11
CDR3aa: ASSMNTNQPQH

j_gene: TRBJ1-1
v_gene: TRBV5-1
d_gene: -
len: 13
CDR3aa: ASSGRGRLNTEAF

j_gene: TRBJ2-3
v_gene: TRBV12-3/TRBV12-4
d_gene: TRBD2
len: 16
CDR3aa: ASSLSWTSGGRSDTQY

j_gene: TRBJ2-1
v_gene: TRBV5-1
d_gene: -
len: 13
CDR3aa: ASSLVAGAYNEQF

j_gene: TRBJ2-5
v_gene: TRBV5-1
d_gene: TRBD1
len: 13
CDR3aa: ASQSGQGFQETQY

j_gene: TRBJ1-1
v_gene: TRBV12-3/TRBV12-4
d_gene: -
len: 9
CDR3aa: ASSLHTEAF

j_gene: TRBJ2-7
v_gene: TRBV7-8
d_gene: -
len: 12
CDR3aa: ASSWDSFSYEQY

j_gene: TRBJ2-5
v_gene: TRBV10-3
d_gene: -
len: 10
CDR3aa: AISEAQETQY

j_gene: TRBJ2-3
v_gene: TRBV20-1
d_gene: -
len: 10
CDR3aa: SATPGTDTQY

j_gene: TRBJ2-7
v_gene: TRBV20-1
d_gene: -
len: 14
CDR3aa: SAILPPGQDTYEQY

j_gene: TRBJ1-5
v_gene: TRBV12-3/TRBV12-4
d_gene: TRBD1
len: 13
CDR3aa: ASSFGNRGNQPQH

j_gene: TRBJ1-5
v_gene: TRBV5-8
d_gene: -
len: 12
CDR3aa: ASSFYQSNQPQH

j_gene: TRBJ2-7
v_gene: TRBV20-1
d_gene: -
len: 10
CDR3aa: SASRGTYEQY

j_gene: TRBJ2-7
v_gene: TRBV7-2
d_gene: -
len: 12
CDR3aa: ASTTLGGPYEQY

j_gene: TRBJ2-3
v_gene: TRBV5-1
d_gene: -
len: 14
CDR3aa: ASRPSGFSRTDTQY

j_gene: TRBJ2-1
v_gene: TRBV4-1
d_gene: -
len: 11
CDR3aa: ASSRYLGDEQF

j_gene: TRBJ2-1
v_gene: TRBV4-1
d_gene: TRBD1
len: 13
CDR3aa: ASSQTQGAANEQF

j_gene: TRBJ2-2
v_gene: TRBV3-1
d_gene: -
len: 11
CDR3aa: ASSPNRVGELF

j_gene: TRBJ1-1
v_gene: TRBV11-2
d_gene: TRBD1
len: 14
CDR3aa: ASSADPGQGAGRAF

j_gene: TRBJ1-3
v_gene: TRBV5-1
d_gene: -
len: 14
CDR3aa: ASSLDVRGSGNTIY

j_gene: TRBJ2-2
v_gene: TRBV29-1
d_gene: TRBD2
len: 11
CDR3aa: SAGGSGTGELF

j_gene: TRBJ2-5
v_gene: TRBV4-2
d_gene: TRBD2
len: 13
CDR3aa: ASSQGGLGEETQY

j_gene: TRBJ1-4
v_gene: TRBV20-1
d_gene: -
len: 15
CDR3aa: SARDITAMGINEKLF

j_gene: TRBJ2-5
v_gene: TRBV20-1
d_gene: -
len: 13
CDR3aa: SARPPIAVKETQY

j_gene: TRBJ1-1
v_gene: TRBV18
d_gene: -
len: 11
CDR3aa: ASSPGFRGEAF

j_gene: TRBJ1-2
v_gene: TRBV7-9
d_gene: -
len: 20
CDR3aa: ASSSPPGVYPFPKTGLDGYT

j_gene: TRBJ2-1
v_gene: TRBV5-1
d_gene: TRBD1
len: 13
CDR3aa: ASSLGQGERNEQF

j_gene: TRBJ2-3
v_gene: TRBV5-1
d_gene: TRBD1
len: 12
CDR3aa: ASSRTGGEDTQY

j_gene: TRBJ2-7
v_gene: TRBV6-5
d_gene: -
len: 10
CDR3aa: ASSNLNYEQY

j_gene: TRBJ2-1
v_gene: TRBV5-1
d_gene: -
len: 12
CDR3aa: ASSLRGGPRGQF

j_gene: TRBJ2-5
v_gene: TRBV11-2
d_gene: -
len: 15
CDR3aa: ASSRPFRGLRRETQY

j_gene: TRBJ1-4
v_gene: TRBV7-6
d_gene: TRBD1
len: 12
CDR3aa: ASRDRGRGEKLF